This TCR beta chain was sequenced during a study of human T cells and chemical hapten exposure. Study context: Small differences in pooled library volume mainly drove the variation in TCR yields per sample.

This CDR3 has 15 residues. Germline V gives CDR1 SEHNR, CDR2 FQNEAQ (reference sequence). Trimming stripped 3 bases from V and 2 bases from J, with 13 bases between. This clonotype was counted only a few times. Individual cDNA molecules received unique molecular identifiers in the library. TCRdb independently ran MiXCR on the RACE reads; one entry per CDR3 protein. The table lists fewer than 100,000 distinct CDR3 sequences, around 9.4% of them singletons. Time point of the sample: healthy volunteer bleed at 6 weeks. Unseparated into fractions, whole blood served as the source from which total RNA was extracted.

The V call is TRBV7-9, the J call TRBJ1-1, with D uncertain. This sequence was found in a female donor in good health. Some clones in this sample may be carry-over from other donors' samples. Source material: whole blood. Here the CDR3 DNA reads TGTGCCAGCAGCTTTGTGGGCCGAAAAAACACTGAAGCTTTCTTT. This translates into CASSFVGRKNTEAFF.